These 14 T cell receptor beta chains were all obtained from the same sample, sequenced in a study of T cells after yellow fever vaccination. MiXCR, run by TCRdb on the 5' RACE reads, gives a single entry per CDR3 protein. This sample has fewer than 350,000 distinct CDR3 sequences, with approximately 9% found just once. The sequencing here drew on PBMCs, taken on the day of the first yellow fever vaccination. The source is a man aged 18 to 30 who received the YFV17D yellow fever vaccine.

This clonotype was seen a few times. J is TRBJ1-1 and V is TRBV20-1; the D gene is possibly TRBD1 (5 bases). V lost 0 bases and J 2 bases, leaving 13 bases between the germline ends. From germline, CDR1 is DFQATT and CDR2 SNEGSKA (reference sequence). The CDR3 totals 15 residues. This chain's CDR3 is CSARDRRRGNTEAFF. The CDR3 coding sequence is TGCAGTGCTAGAGATCGGCGAAGGGGAAACACTGAAGCTTTCTTT.

As DNA, the CDR3 is TGTGCCAGCGAACCTAGGTGGGCTAGCGGGGGGATCGGTGAGCAGTTCTTC. Its translation: CASEPRWASGGIGEQFF. This chain links TRBV6-1 with TRBJ2-1, with 11 bases fitting TRBD2. The CDR3 is 17 amino acids. In germline, CDR1 is MNHNS, CDR2 SASEGT. Trimming cost V 8 bases and J 9 bases; bases outside gene matches: 18.

CDR3 residues: CASGDLRDRGGYTF. In nucleotides, the CDR3 is TGTGCCAGCGGCGACCTCCGGGACAGGGGTGGCTACACCTTC. The chain recombines TRBV25-1 with TRBJ1-2; 10 bases line up with TRBD1. Germline V gives CDR1 MGHDK, CDR2 SYGVNS. V trimming: 8 bases; J trimming: 7 bases; junction bases outside the gene matches: 10. The length of the CDR3 is 14 residues.

This clonotype was seen a handful of times. The chain carries TRBV5-4 and TRBJ2-5; 9 bases are shared with TRBD2. The CDR3 totals 15 residues. Looked up from germline, CDR1 is SGHNT and CDR2 is YYREEE (reference sequence). J was trimmed by 1 base and V by 2 bases; bases with no gene match: 3. The CDR3 region is CASSLAGGTQETQYF. The CDR3 region has the DNA TGTGCCAGCAGCTTAGCGGGGGGAACCCAAGAGACCCAGTACTTC. The full variable domain, with the rest looked up from reference TRBV5-4 and TRBJ2-5, is ETGVTQSPTHLIKTRGQQVTLRCSSQSGHNTVSWYQQALGQGPQFIFQYYREEENGRGNFPPRFSGLQFPNYSSELNVNALELDDSALYLCASSLAGGTQETQYFGPGTRLLVL.

This clonotype was found a few times. This chain links TRBV20-1 with TRBJ2-3, with D hard to call. Per the germline V gene, CDR1 is DFQATT and CDR2 is SNEGSKA (reference sequence). The germline V and J ends were trimmed by 2 bases and 6 bases, with 21 bases remaining between them. The CDR3 is 16 amino acids. In DNA, the CDR3 is TGCAGTGCTAGACATCCCCTAGGATTAAAAGGGGATACGCAGTATTTT. Residues: CSARHPLGLKGDTQYF.

There are a few counts of this clonotype. This chain links TRBV4-1 with TRBJ2-1, with D perhaps matching TRBD1 (6 bases). Trimming cost V 3 bases and J 1 base, with 13 bases left between them. Germline lookup yields CDR1 MGHRA and CDR2 YSYEKL. The CDR3 contains 16 residues. The CDR3 bases are TGCGCCAGCAGCCACCGACAGGCTTCTTCCTACAATGAGCAGTTCTTC. Protein: CASSHRQASSYNEQFF.

The CDR3 loop is CASSEQANNEQFF. DNA of the CDR3: TGTGCCAGCAGTGAACAGGCCAACAATGAGCAGTTCTTC. The chain employs TRBV2 and TRBJ2-1; no definite D call. V was clipped by 2 bases and J by 5 bases, with 7 bases between them. This CDR3 contains 13 residues. Germline assignment: CDR1 SNHLY and CDR2 FYNNEI. Full variable domain (missing parts from reference TRBV2 and TRBJ2-1): EPEVTQTPSHQVTQMGQEVILRCVPISNHLYFYWYRQILGQKVEFLVSFYNNEISEKSEIFDDQFSVERPDGSNFTLKIRSTKLEDSAMYFCASSEQANNEQFFGPGTRLTVL.

V and J are TRBV11-2 and TRBJ1-1, with a weak D call TRBD1 (5 bases). From germline, CDR1 is SGHAT and CDR2 FQNNGV. The CDR3 extends over 15 amino acids. Trimming left V 3 bases short and J 5 bases short, with 16 bases between. CDR3 in amino acids: CASSFRPEGLTEAFF. The CDR3 DNA reads as TGTGCCAGCAGCTTCCGGCCGGAGGGGCTGACTGAAGCTTTCTTT. The full variable domain, rest sourced from reference TRBV11-2 and TRBJ1-1, is EAGVAQSPRYKIIEKRQSVAFWCNPISGHATLYWYQQILGQGPKLLIQFQNNGVVDDSQLPKDRFSAERLKGVDSTLKIQPAKLEDSAVYLCASSFRPEGLTEAFFGQGTRLTVV.

The chain has TRBV7-2 and TRBJ2-5, with 7 positions matching TRBD2. The germline V gene encodes CDR1 SGHTA and CDR2 FQGNSA. Trimming removed 3 bases from V and 5 bases from J; junction bases left unmatched: 12. The CDR3 runs to 16 residues. For the CDR3, the DNA is TGTGCCAGCAGCTTGGGACGACTAAGCGGGACCGAGACCCAGTACTTC. Translating it yields CASSLGRLSGTETQYF.

This clonotype was observed a handful of times. The rearrangement joins TRBV18 to TRBJ2-1; no clear D. The V and J ends lost 3 bases and 2 bases respectively, with 11 bases between them. The germline CDR1 and CDR2 sequences are KGHSH and LQKENI. The CDR3 runs to 15 residues. The CDR3 sequence is CASSPPWVTYNEQFF. In DNA form, the CDR3 reads TGTGCCAGCTCACCCCCTTGGGTGACCTACAATGAGCAGTTCTTC. The whole variable domain, filled in from reference TRBV18 and TRBJ2-1, reads NAGVMQNPRHLVRRRGQEARLRCSPMKGHSHVYWYRQLPEEGLKFMVYLQKENIIDESGMPKERFSAEFPKEGPSILRIQQVVRGDSAAYFCASSPPWVTYNEQFFGPGTRLTVL.

This clonotype was seen a handful of times. V and J are TRBV11-2 and TRBJ2-5; D might be TRBD1 (7 bases). The CDR3 runs 15 residues. Germline CDR1 is SGHAT and CDR2 is FQNNGV. Trimming stripped 4 bases from V and 5 bases from J, with 17 bases between. CDR3 in amino acids: CASSSRQGGRETQYF. DNA of the CDR3: TGTGCCAGCAGCTCAAGACAGGGTGGGAGGGAGACCCAGTACTTC.

This clonotype was seen a few times. The genes are TRBV7-2 and TRBJ2-7; the match to TRBD2 covers 9 bases. The ends lost 0 bases at V and 7 bases at J; junction bases unmatched: 7. The germline V gene encodes CDR1 SGHTA and CDR2 FQGNSA. The CDR3 covers 15 residues. Here the CDR3 DNA reads TGTGCCAGCAGCTTAGCTAGCGGGGGATTAAGTGAGCAGTACTTC. This translates into CASSLASGGLSEQYF.

This clonotype was seen a handful of times. The chain links TRBV29-1 to TRBJ2-3, with 8 bases matching TRBD1. Germline trimming cut 4 bases from V and 5 bases from J; bases unmatched to any gene: 2. Germline lookup yields CDR1 SQVTM and CDR2 ANQGSEA. This CDR3 contains 12 residues. CDR3 protein: CSVGQGIDTQYF. As DNA, the CDR3 is TGCAGCGTTGGACAGGGGATAGATACGCAGTATTTT.

The gene calls are TRBV4-3 and TRBJ1-6; 11 bases match TRBD1. Trimming took 0 bases from V and 10 from J; bases not matched to a gene: 11. This CDR3 has 18 amino acids. Looked up from germline, CDR1 is LGHNA and CDR2 is YSLEER. The CDR3 DNA follows: TGCGCCAGCAGCCAAGATCGGATCATTGGGACAGGGGGGTCACCCCTCCACTTT. It is translated as CASSQDRIIGTGGSPLHF.